The 21 T cell receptor beta chains below were found in one sample sequenced in a study of memory CD4+ T cells and cytomegalovirus serostatus. The sort gate was single viable CD3+CD4+CD8-CD45RO+ cells for memory CD4+ T cells. TCRdb keeps only in-frame clones here, not all; method: immunoSEQ multiplex PCR. This table has 35,000 to 45,000 clones, less than 80% appearing once. Material for sequencing was memory CD4+ T cells from blood. Receptors were obtained from an adult in good health and CMV-seropositive.

The chain links TRBV5-1 to TRBJ2-5; 12 bases align to TRBD1. The V gene end was trimmed by 7 bases and the J gene end by 1 base; junction bases not matched to a gene: 8. The CDR3 has 16 residues. Germline V gives CDR1 SGHRS, CDR2 YFSETQ. The CDR3 DNA follows: TGCGCCAGCCGACCCGGGACAGGGGGCATCCAAGAGACCCAGTACTTC. The encoded protein is CASRPGTGGIQETQYF.

The gene calls are TRBV28 and TRBJ2-1; D might be TRBD1 (6 bases). The CDR3 covers 14 residues. CDR1 is MDHEN and CDR2 is SYDVKM in the germline V gene. V lost 8 bases and J 0 bases, leaving 11 bases between the germline ends. CDR3 in DNA: TGTGCCAGCGGTCAGGGGAGCTCCTACAATGAGCAGTTCTTC. This codes for CASGQGSSYNEQFF.

The V gene is TRBV4-3, the J gene TRBJ2-5; D unclear. The CDR3 has 15 amino acids. Trimming pared 0 bases from V and 2 bases from J, leaving 10 bases between. In germline, CDR1 is LGHNA, CDR2 YSLEER. CDR3 residues: CASSQDLTQQETQYF. CDR3 DNA: TGCGCCAGCAGCCAAGATCTTACACAACAAGAGACCCAGTACTTC.

The chain joins TRBV5-6 to TRBJ2-1; D is undetermined. CDR1 and CDR2 from the germline V gene are SGHDT and YYEEEE. V lost 2 bases and J 5 bases, leaving 14 bases between the germline ends. The CDR3 is made up of 15 amino acids. The DNA for the CDR3 is TGTGCCAGCAGCTTCTCTCCGACTCACGACAATGAGCAGTTCTTC. It codes for CASSFSPTHDNEQFF. The variable domain in full, completed from reference TRBV5-6 and TRBJ2-1, reads DAGVTQSPTHLIKTRGQQVTLRCSPKSGHDTVSWYQQALGQGPQFIFQYYEEEERQRGNFPDRFSGHQFPNYSSELNVNALLLGDSALYLCASSFSPTHDNEQFFGPGTRLTVL.

The rearrangement uses TRBV5-8 and TRBJ2-2; 11 positions match TRBD2. After removal of 5 bases from V and 2 bases from J, the junction contained 5 bases not matched to a gene. The CDR3 extends over 16 amino acids. CDR1 and CDR2 from the germline V gene are SGHTS and YDEGEE. CDR3 nucleotide sequence: TGTGCCAGCAGTACGCGACTAGCGGGAAACACCGGGGAGCTGTTTTTT. This translates into CASSTRLAGNTGELFF.

The rearrangement uses TRBV28 and TRBJ2-1, with 13 nucleotides matching TRBD2. Germline lookup yields CDR1 MDHEN and CDR2 SYDVKM. The CDR3 is 15 residues long. With 7 bases clipped from V and 7 bases from J, the junction kept 7 bases outside the gene matches. The CDR3, as DNA: TGTGCCAGCAACCCGGGACTAGCGGGACGGAATGAGCAGTTCTTC. This gives the protein CASNPGLAGRNEQFF. The entire variable domain, with the rest obtained from reference TRBV28 and TRBJ2-1, is as follows: DVKVTQSSRYLVKRTGEKVFLECVQDMDHENMFWYRQDPGLGLRLIYFSYDVKMKEKGDIPEGYSVSREKKERFSLILESASTNQTSMYLCASNPGLAGRNEQFFGPGTRLTVL.

This chain joins TRBV6-1 and TRBJ2-5, with D perhaps being TRBD1 or TRBD2 (5 bases each). Trimming cost V 4 bases and J 5 bases, with 11 bases left between them. CDR1 and CDR2 from the germline V gene are MNHNS and SASEGT. The CDR3 has 13 amino acids. The CDR3 reads CASSAGPLETQYF. DNA of the CDR3: TGTGCCAGCAGTGCGGGACCTCTGGAGACCCAGTACTTC.

The chain couples TRBV19 to TRBJ2-5; D remains unclear. Trimming pared 5 bases from V and 7 bases from J, leaving 8 bases between. Germline CDR1 reads LNHDA; CDR2 reads SQIVND (reference sequence). This CDR3 contains 11 residues. CDR3 sequence: CASSDLGTQYF. The CDR3 nucleotides read TGTGCCAGTAGTGACCTAGGGACCCAGTACTTC.

This clone has only one observation. This chain uses TRBV11-2 with TRBJ1-1; 8 nucleotides match TRBD1. This CDR3 spans 14 amino acids. Trimming cost V 3 bases and J 4 bases; bases outside gene matches: 4. CDR1 and CDR2 from the germline V gene are SGHAT and FQNNGV. CDR3: CASSFSTGGTEAFF. The CDR3 DNA reads as TGTGCCAGCAGCTTTAGTACAGGGGGCACTGAAGCTTTCTTT.

The genes are TRBV6-5 and TRBJ1-5; D call uncertain. Between the trimmed V and J ends, which lost 2 bases and 0 bases, there was a span of 8 bases. CDR3 length equals 15 residues. CDR1 and CDR2 from the germline V gene are MNHEY and SVGAGI. The CDR3 DNA reads as TGTGCCAGCAGTTACGCCAAATATAGCAATCAGCCCCAGCATTTT. This gives the protein CASSYAKYSNQPQHF.

V gene TRBV5-6 combines with J gene TRBJ2-5; TRBD2 is a possible D gene (5 bases). CDR3 length: 14 amino acids. The germline CDR1 and CDR2 sequences are SGHDT and YYEEEE. V lost 2 bases and J 1 base, leaving 9 bases between the germline ends. The CDR3 DNA reads as TGTGCCAGCAGCTTCGGGGTCCGCCAAGAGACCCAGTACTTC. It yields the protein CASSFGVRQETQYF.

This chain connects TRBV7-2 to TRBJ2-1; TRBD2 matches at 10 bases. J gave up 2 bases and V 3 bases, and 1 base lay outside the gene matches. Germline loops: CDR1 SGHTA, CDR2 FQGNSA. The CDR3 is 15 residues long. CDR3 sequence (DNA): TGTGCCAGCAGCTTTGGACTAGCGGCCTACAATGAGCAGTTCTTC. Its protein product is CASSFGLAAYNEQFF.

This clone was recorded a few times. The chain carries TRBV2 and TRBJ1-1; TRBD1 matches 8 bases. With 6 bases clipped from V and 0 bases from J, the junction kept 6 bases outside the gene matches. This CDR3 spans 15 amino acids. Germline CDR1 SNHLY, CDR2 FYNNEI. The CDR3: CASRGQGTMNTEAFF. CDR3 DNA: TGTGCCAGCAGAGGACAGGGAACCATGAACACTGAAGCTTTCTTT.

This clone was found once. V and J are TRBV11-1 and TRBJ2-7; D possibly corresponds to TRBD1 (6 bases). The germline CDR1 and CDR2 sequences are SGHAT and FQDESV (reference sequence). The CDR3 contains 15 residues. The V and J ends lost 5 bases and 0 bases respectively, with 14 bases between them. The CDR3 loop is CASSHGQISSYEQYF. The CDR3 nucleotides read TGTGCCAGCAGCCACGGACAGATAAGCTCCTACGAGCAGTACTTC.

The rearrangement joins TRBV27 to TRBJ1-5, with 10 bases lining up with TRBD1. The CDR3 totals 16 residues. CDR1 and CDR2 (germline): MNHEY, SMNVEV (reference sequence). J lost 6 bases, V lost 4 bases, and 9 bases had no gene match. The CDR3 DNA reads TGTGCCAGCAGTTCTTCCCGACAGGGGGCATTTCAGCCCCAGCATTTT. This encodes CASSSSRQGAFQPQHF.

V gene TRBV19 combines with J gene TRBJ2-2; tentative D call: TRBD2 (7 bases). Trimming removed 1 base at V and 3 bases at J, with 12 bases between. This CDR3 comprises 16 residues. Germline CDR1 reads LNHDA; CDR2 reads SQIVND (reference sequence). This CDR3 reads CASSIAGGTDTGELFF. The CDR3 bases are TGTGCCAGTAGTATAGCGGGGGGCACGGACACCGGGGAGCTGTTTTTT.

A few counts support this clone. The rearrangement uses TRBV7-2 and TRBJ1-5; tentative D call: TRBD1 (5 bases). The germline V and J ends were trimmed by 2 bases and 5 bases, with 7 bases remaining between them. From germline, CDR1 is SGHTA and CDR2 FQGNSA. The CDR3 sequence is 13 residues long. In nucleotides, the CDR3 is TGTGCCAGCAGCTTATTAGGGGATCAGCCCCAGCATTTT. Its protein product is CASSLLGDQPQHF.

V usage is TRBV11-1 and J usage is TRBJ2-1, with 7 bases lining up with TRBD1. The CDR3 extends over 15 amino acids. Germline lookup yields CDR1 SGHAT and CDR2 FQDESV (reference sequence). The J segment lost 5 bases and the V segment lost 5 bases, leaving 9 bases of the junction unmatched. Here the CDR3 DNA reads TGTGCCAGCAGCCACGACGGGACAGTTCACAATGAGCAGTTCTTC. It codes for CASSHDGTVHNEQFF.

This rearrangement joins TRBV14 to TRBJ2-1; D is uncertain. The length of the CDR3 is 15 residues. Trimming shortened V by 0 bases and J by 8 bases, and 14 bases separated the two germline ends. CDR1 and CDR2 (germline): SGHDN, FVKESK. In DNA form, the CDR3 reads TGTGCCAGCAGCCAAGAGTCGACAAGAAAGGATGAGCAGTTCTTC. Protein product: CASSQESTRKDEQFF.

This clone has only one observation. The chain joins TRBV7-8 to TRBJ1-5, with D unresolved. V was pared by 2 bases and J by 4 bases, with 6 bases between. CDR1 and CDR2 (germline): SGHVS, FQNEAQ. The CDR3 loop spans 13 amino acids. The CDR3 DNA reads as TGTGCCAGCAGCTTAAATCTAAATCAGCCCCAGCATTTT. Encoded protein: CASSLNLNQPQHF.

The rearrangement uses TRBV6-1 and TRBJ2-3; 8 bases are a match to TRBD1. The CDR3 sequence is 16 residues long. In germline, CDR1 is MNHNS, CDR2 SASEGT. With 4 bases clipped from V and 0 bases from J, the junction kept 6 bases outside the gene matches. The CDR3 bases are TGTGCCAGCAGTGGGGGACAGGAGGCTAGCACAGATACGCAGTATTTT. This gives the protein CASSGGQEASTDTQYF.